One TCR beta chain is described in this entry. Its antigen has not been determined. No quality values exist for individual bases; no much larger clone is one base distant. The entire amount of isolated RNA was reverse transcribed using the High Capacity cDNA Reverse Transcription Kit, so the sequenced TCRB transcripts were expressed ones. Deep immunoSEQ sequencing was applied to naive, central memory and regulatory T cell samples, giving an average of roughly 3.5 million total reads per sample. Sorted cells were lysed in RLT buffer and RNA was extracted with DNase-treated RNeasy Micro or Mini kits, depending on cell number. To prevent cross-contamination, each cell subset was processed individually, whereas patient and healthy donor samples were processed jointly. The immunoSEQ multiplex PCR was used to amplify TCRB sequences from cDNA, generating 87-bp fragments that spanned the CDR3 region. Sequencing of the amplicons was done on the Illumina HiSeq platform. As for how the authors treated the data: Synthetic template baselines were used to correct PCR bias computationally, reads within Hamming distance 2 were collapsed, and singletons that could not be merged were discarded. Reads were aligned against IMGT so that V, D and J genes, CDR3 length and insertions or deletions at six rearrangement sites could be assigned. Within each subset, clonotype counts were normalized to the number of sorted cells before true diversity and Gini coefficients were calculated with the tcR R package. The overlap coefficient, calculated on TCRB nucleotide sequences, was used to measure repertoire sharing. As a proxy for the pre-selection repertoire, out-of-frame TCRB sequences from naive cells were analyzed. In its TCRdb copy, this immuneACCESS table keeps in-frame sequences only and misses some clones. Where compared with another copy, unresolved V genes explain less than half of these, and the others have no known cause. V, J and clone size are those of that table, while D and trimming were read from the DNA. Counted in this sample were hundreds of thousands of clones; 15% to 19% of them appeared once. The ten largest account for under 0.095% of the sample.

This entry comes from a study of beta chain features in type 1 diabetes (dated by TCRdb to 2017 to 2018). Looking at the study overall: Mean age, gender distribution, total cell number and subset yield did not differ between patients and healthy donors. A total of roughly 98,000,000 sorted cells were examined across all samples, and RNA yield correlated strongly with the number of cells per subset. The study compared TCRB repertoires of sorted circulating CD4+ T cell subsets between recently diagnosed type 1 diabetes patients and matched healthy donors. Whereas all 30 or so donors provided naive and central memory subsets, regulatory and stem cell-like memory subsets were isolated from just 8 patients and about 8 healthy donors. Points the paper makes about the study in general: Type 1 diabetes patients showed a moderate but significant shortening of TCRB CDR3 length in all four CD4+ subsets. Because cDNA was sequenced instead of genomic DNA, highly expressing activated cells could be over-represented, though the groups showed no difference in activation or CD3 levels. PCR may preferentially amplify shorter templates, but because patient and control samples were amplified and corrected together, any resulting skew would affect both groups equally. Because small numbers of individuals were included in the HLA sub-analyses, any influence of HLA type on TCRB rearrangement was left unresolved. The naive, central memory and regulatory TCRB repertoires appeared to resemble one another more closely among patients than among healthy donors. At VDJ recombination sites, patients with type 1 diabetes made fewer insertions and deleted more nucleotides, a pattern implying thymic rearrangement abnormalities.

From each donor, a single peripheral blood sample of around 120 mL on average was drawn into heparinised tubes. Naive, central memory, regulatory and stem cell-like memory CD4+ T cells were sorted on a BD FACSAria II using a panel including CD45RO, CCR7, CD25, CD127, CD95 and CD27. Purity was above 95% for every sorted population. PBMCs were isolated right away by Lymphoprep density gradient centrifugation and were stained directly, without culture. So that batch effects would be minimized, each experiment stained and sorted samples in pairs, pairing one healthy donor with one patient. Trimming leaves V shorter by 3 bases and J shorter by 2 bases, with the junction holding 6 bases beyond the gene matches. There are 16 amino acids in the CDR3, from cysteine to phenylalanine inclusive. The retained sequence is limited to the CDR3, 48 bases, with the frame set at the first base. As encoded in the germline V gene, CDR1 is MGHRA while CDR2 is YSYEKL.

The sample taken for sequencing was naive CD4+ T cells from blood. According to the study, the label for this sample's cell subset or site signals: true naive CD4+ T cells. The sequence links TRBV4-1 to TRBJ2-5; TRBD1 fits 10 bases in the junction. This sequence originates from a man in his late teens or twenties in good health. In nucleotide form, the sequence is TGCGCCAGCAGCCAGCGGGGACAGGGGACTCAAGAGACCCAGTACTTC. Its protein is CASSQRGQGTQETQYF.